This T cell receptor (beta chain) was captured in a study of shared clonotypes between healthy human individuals. Trimming at V came to 6 bases and at J to 1 base, leaving 5 bases not matched to a gene. The CDR3 is made up of 15 amino acids. Germline CDR1 SGHVS, CDR2 FQNEAQ. Cells designated naive CD8 were CD45RO-negative and were positively selected for CCR7, with terminally differentiated effector memory CD45RA+ cells excluded. In replicate PCRs of sorted subsets, approximately 210 ng DNA, tens of thousands of T cell genomes, was used. Using immunoSEQ multiplex PCR, the repertoire was profiled, and TCRdb retains in-frame clones only, with some absent. This sample has about 800,000 clones, with 95% to 97% found just once.

This chain connects TRBV7-8 to TRBJ2-7, with 11 bases fitting TRBD2. The TCR was taken from a man aged 25 to 45 in good health. The sequencing input was naive CD8+ T cells sorted from blood. The CDR3 sequence is CASRPTSGSSYEQYF. The CDR3 coding sequence is TGTGCCAGCAGACCTACTAGCGGGAGTTCCTACGAGCAGTACTTC.